The source of this TCR beta chain is a study of cytomegalovirus exposure and HLA in healthy donors. Looked up from germline, CDR1 is ENHRY and CDR2 is SYGVKD. The CDR3 is 13 residues long. The V and J ends lost 8 bases and 4 bases respectively, with 13 bases between them. PCR employed 60 Vbeta and 13 Jbeta primers. Using immunoSEQ multiplex PCR, the repertoire was profiled, and TCRdb retains in-frame clones only, with some absent. The sample holds about 190,000 clones, approximately 88% seen once. Sample: PBMCs. This clonotype originated in a woman aged 45-65 years in good health and CMV-seropositive. The V and J genes are TRBV10-3 and TRBJ2-3; the D gene is possibly TRBD2 (7 bases). The CDR3 DNA is TGTGCCATCGGGGAGGGGGGTTCAGATACGCAGTATTTT. It specifies CAIGEGGSDTQYF.